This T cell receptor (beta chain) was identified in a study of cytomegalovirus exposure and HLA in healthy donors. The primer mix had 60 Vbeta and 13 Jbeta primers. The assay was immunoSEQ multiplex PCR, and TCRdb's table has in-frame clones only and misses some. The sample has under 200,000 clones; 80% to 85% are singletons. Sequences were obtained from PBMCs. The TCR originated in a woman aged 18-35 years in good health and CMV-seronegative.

CDR3 sequence (DNA): TGTGCCAGCAGTCCTGGACAGGGTCGTGAAGCTTTCTTT. Protein sequence: CASSPGQGREAFF. The gene calls are TRBV6-5 and TRBJ1-1; 8 bases fit TRBD1. The CDR3 length is 13 residues. The germline CDR1 and CDR2 sequences are MNHEY and SVGAGI. The junction had 6 bases not matched to a gene; V was cut back by 5 bases and J by 7 bases.